The 18 T cell receptor beta chains listed next were all sequenced from one sample in a study of PD-L1 blockade in urothelial cancer. Described time point: pretreatment peripheral blood. Repertoires were generated with immunoSEQ multiplex PCR, while TCRdb's copy carries only in-frame clones and drops some. The table records about 50,000 clones, approximately 72% of them present only once. The source was PBMCs, collected around atezolizumab (anti-PD-L1) treatment. The source of these receptors is a man aged 70 or older with urothelial cancer.

The V gene is TRBV10-2, the J gene TRBJ2-3; D not resolved. The germline gives CDR1 WSHSY, CDR2 SAAADI. CDR3 length: 13 residues. Deletions cut 7 bases from V and 2 bases from J, with 10 bases between. The CDR3 is CASISSVTDTQYF. CDR3 sequence (DNA): TGCGCCAGCATATCCAGCGTCACAGATACGCAGTATTTT.

The genes are TRBV28 and TRBJ2-2; 11 nucleotides line up with TRBD2. Trimming took 10 bases from V and 6 from J; bases not matched to a gene: 7. The CDR3 is made up of 14 amino acids. Germline V lookup: CDR1 MDHEN, CDR2 SYDVKM. For the CDR3, the DNA is TGTGCCACCCGGGGTAGCGGGAGGGCCGGGGAGCTGTTTTTT. Translated, it gives CATRGSGRAGELFF. The full variable domain, with the rest looked up from reference TRBV28 and TRBJ2-2, is DVKVTQSSRYLVKRTGEKVFLECVQDMDHENMFWYRQDPGLGLRLIYFSYDVKMKEKGDIPEGYSVSREKKERFSLILESASTNQTSMYLCATRGSGRAGELFFGEGSRLTVL.

The V and J genes are TRBV19 and TRBJ2-7; D may be TRBD2 (7 bases). V was cut by 10 bases and J by 7 bases, with 23 bases left in between. CDR1 and CDR2 (germline): LNHDA, SQIVND (reference sequence). The CDR3 extends over 14 amino acids. CDR3: CATTAGGRSAEQYF. The CDR3 bases are TGTGCCACGACCGCCGGGGGGCGGTCCGCTGAGCAGTACTTC.

J is TRBJ2-1 and V is TRBV7-2; TRBD1 might be the D (5 bases). V lost 7 bases, J lost 6 bases, and 16 bases lay in between. The CDR3 covers 14 residues. Germline-derived CDR1 and CDR2 are SGHTA and FQGNSA. The CDR3 loop is CASTPRGTGNEQFF. CDR3 DNA sequence: TGTGCCAGCACCCCAAGGGGTACCGGCAATGAGCAGTTCTTC.

The CDR3, as DNA: TGTGCCAGCCGGAGACTAGCGGGAAGGGTCGATGAGCAGTTCTTC. The encoded protein is CASRRLAGRVDEQFF. V is TRBV18 and J is TRBJ2-1; TRBD2 aligns across 11 bases. CDR3 size: 15 residues. CDR1 and CDR2 from the germline V gene are KGHSH and LQKENI. Trimming took 8 bases from V and 8 from J; bases not matched to a gene: 11.

The chain employs TRBV7-8 and TRBJ2-7; weak D call: TRBD1 (6 bases). CDR1 and CDR2 from the germline V gene are SGHVS and FQNEAQ. The CDR3 totals 17 residues. V lost 1 base and J 4 bases, leaving 20 bases between the germline ends. The CDR3 DNA is TGTGCCAGCAGCTTAGGGGGGCCGGGACACCGCGAATACGAGCAGTACTTC. This translates into CASSLGGPGHREYEQYF.

CDR3 sequence: CASSFSREQYF. CDR3 nucleotide sequence: TGTGCCAGCAGCTTCTCCCGGGAGCAGTACTTC. V is TRBV28 and J is TRBJ2-7; D unclear. Trimming shortened V by 6 bases and J by 7 bases, and 10 bases separated the two germline ends. The CDR3 runs 11 residues. The germline V gene encodes CDR1 MDHEN and CDR2 SYDVKM.

The CDR3, as DNA: TGCGCCAGCAGCCAGAGACATCAGGGGGCGCTTGTGACCCAGTACTTC. Translating it yields CASSQRHQGALVTQYF. The chain links TRBV4-3 to TRBJ2-5; the match to TRBD1 covers 8 bases. The CDR3 consists of 16 residues. V lost 3 bases to trimming and J lost 7 bases; unmatched junction nucleotides: 13. Looked up from germline, CDR1 is LGHNA and CDR2 is YSLEER.

In nucleotides, the CDR3 is TGTGCCAGCAGCGTCGAGCCAGGGGGCTTGTACGAGCAGTACTTC. This codes for CASSVEPGGLYEQYF. The chain links TRBV2 to TRBJ2-7; TRBD1 matches at 8 bases. The CDR3 is made up of 15 amino acids. Germline V gene lookup returns CDR1 SNHLY and CDR2 FYNNEI. Trimming cost V 6 bases and J 4 bases; bases outside gene matches: 11.

The sample holds a few counts of this clone. The gene calls are TRBV7-2 and TRBJ2-7; 15 nucleotides match TRBD2. The germline V gene has CDR1 SGHTA and CDR2 FQGNSA. The CDR3 consists of 18 residues. V shed 4 bases, J shed 0 bases, and the junction held 7 bases outside the gene matches. The CDR3 region has the DNA TGTGCCAGCAGCTACCCTGGGACTAGCGGGGGGAGCTCCTACGAGCAGTACTTC. Translated: CASSYPGTSGGSSYEQYF.

This rearrangement joins TRBV11-2 to TRBJ2-6; maybe TRBD1 (6 bases). This CDR3 comprises 16 residues. In germline, CDR1 is SGHAT, CDR2 FQNNGV. Trimming removed 4 bases at V and 1 base at J, with 11 bases between. The CDR3 protein is CASSSLQGSGANVLTF. The CDR3 DNA is TGTGCCAGCAGCTCATTACAGGGATCTGGGGCCAACGTCCTGACTTTC.

The chain employs TRBV5-6 and TRBJ2-4; TRBD1 agrees at 11 bases. J lost 8 bases, V lost 4 bases, and 11 bases had no gene match. Germline V gives CDR1 SGHDT, CDR2 YYEEEE. The CDR3 spans 16 residues. Here the CDR3 reads CASSPGQGAQGDIQYF. The CDR3 coding sequence is TGTGCCAGCAGCCCAGGACAGGGGGCGCAAGGGGACATTCAGTACTTC. Variable domain in full (rest from reference TRBV5-6 and TRBJ2-4): DAGVTQSPTHLIKTRGQQVTLRCSPKSGHDTVSWYQQALGQGPQFIFQYYEEEERQRGNFPDRFSGHQFPNYSSELNVNALLLGDSALYLCASSPGQGAQGDIQYFGAGTRLSVL.

This sequence joins TRBV6-5 and TRBJ2-5; the D gene is possibly TRBD2 (5 bases). V lost 2 bases, J lost 7 bases, and 11 bases lay in between. The germline gives CDR1 MNHEY, CDR2 SVGAGI. This CDR3 contains 13 residues. The CDR3, as DNA: TGTGCCAGCAGTTACGGCGGGTACGGGACCCAGTACTTC. Translated, it gives CASSYGGYGTQYF.

The J gene is TRBJ2-5, the V gene TRBV4-3; the match to TRBD1 covers 9 bases. With 3 bases clipped from V and 7 bases from J, the junction kept 6 bases outside the gene matches. From germline, CDR1 is LGHNA and CDR2 YSLEER. This CDR3 spans 14 amino acids. CDR3: CASSHGTGRGTQYF. The CDR3 DNA follows: TGCGCCAGCAGCCATGGGACAGGGAGGGGGACCCAGTACTTC.

This chain links TRBV7-9 with TRBJ2-7, with 7 bases aligning to TRBD1. The CDR3 totals 14 residues. V lost 1 base and J lost 4; bases outside the gene matches: 4. Germline assignment: CDR1 SEHNR and CDR2 FQNEAQ (reference sequence). The CDR3: CASSLGTGAYEQYF. The CDR3 nucleotides read TGTGCCAGCAGCTTAGGAACAGGGGCGTACGAGCAGTACTTC.

V usage is TRBV7-9 and J usage is TRBJ1-5, with D perhaps matching TRBD1 (5 bases). The V end lost 3 bases, the J end lost 2 bases, and 14 bases lay between the germline ends. This CDR3 comprises 16 residues. Germline V CDR1 and CDR2: SEHNR, FQNEAQ (reference sequence). CDR3 DNA sequence: TGTGCCAGCAGCTTCAGCCCAGGGCAGGGCAATCAGCCCCAGCATTTT. It specifies CASSFSPGQGNQPQHF.

This clone was picked up a small number of times. The V gene is TRBV7-9, the J gene TRBJ1-1; TRBD1 matches at 7 bases. The CDR3 consists of 15 residues. V gave up 4 bases and J gave up 1 base; unmatched junction bases: 6. Germline CDR1 is SEHNR and CDR2 is FQNEAQ (reference sequence). For the CDR3, the DNA is TGTGCCAGCAGCTCGCGGGCAGGGGGGAACACTGAAGCTTTCTTT. Residues: CASSSRAGGNTEAFF.

This sequence joins TRBV19 and TRBJ2-7, with TRBD1 identical over 7 bases. Germline V CDR1 and CDR2: LNHDA, SQIVND (reference sequence). J gave up 3 bases and V 9 bases, and 11 bases lay outside the gene matches. This CDR3 comprises 14 residues. CDR3 sequence reads: CASREGAVDYEQYF. The CDR3 bases are TGTGCCAGCCGCGAGGGGGCGGTGGACTACGAGCAGTACTTC.